This T cell receptor beta chain comes out of a study of T cells in Graves' hyperthyroidism and ophthalmopathy. Study conclusions and caveats: Ophthalmopathy and stable hyperthyroidism were separated by a 13 V-J model. Most clonotypes expanded in the thyroid (above 0.001) were also present in blood.

The CDR3 consists of 19 residues. Germline values: CDR1 SGHTA, CDR2 FQGTGA. Graves' hyperthyroidism was deemed stable given no ophthalmopathy progression within 18 months. Patients aged 18 to 65 with hyperthyroidism were newly diagnosed, with duration under 2 months. There were TCR beta CDR3 regions amplified from RNA transcripts. A first-round RT-PCR of the TCR CDR3 used the HTBI primer set. TCRdb reprocessed the multiplex PCR reads with MiXCR, giving one entry per CDR3 protein. The table lists 300,000 to 450,000 distinct CDR3 sequences, approximately 25% of them singletons. A note on this clonotype: Its target is not known. One junction end does not reproduce the germline sequence, and a read error may be involved.

The chain carries TRBV7-3 and TRBJ2-1; 10 positions match TRBD2. This TCR derives from a man aged 45-60 years with Graves' hyperthyroidism. Sequencing was done on a sample of blood. The CDR3 region has the DNA TGCGCCAGCAGCTTCATGGGGGTGAGCACTAGCGGGAAGTACAATGAGCAGTTCTTC. It encodes CASSFMGVSTSGKYNEQFF.